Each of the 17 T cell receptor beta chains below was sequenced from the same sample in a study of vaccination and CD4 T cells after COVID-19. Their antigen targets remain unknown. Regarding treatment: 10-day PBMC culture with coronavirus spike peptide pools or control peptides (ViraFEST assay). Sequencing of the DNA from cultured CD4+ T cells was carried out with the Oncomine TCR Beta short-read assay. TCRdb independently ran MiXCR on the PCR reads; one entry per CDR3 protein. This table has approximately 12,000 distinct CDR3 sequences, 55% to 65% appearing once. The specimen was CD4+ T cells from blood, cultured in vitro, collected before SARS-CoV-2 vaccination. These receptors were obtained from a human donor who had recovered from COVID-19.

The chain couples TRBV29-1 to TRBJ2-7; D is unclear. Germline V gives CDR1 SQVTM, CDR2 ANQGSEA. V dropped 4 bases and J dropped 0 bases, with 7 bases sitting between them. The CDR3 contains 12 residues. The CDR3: CSVGSSSYEQYF. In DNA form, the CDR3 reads TGCAGCGTTGGAAGCAGCTCCTACGAGCAGTACTTC.

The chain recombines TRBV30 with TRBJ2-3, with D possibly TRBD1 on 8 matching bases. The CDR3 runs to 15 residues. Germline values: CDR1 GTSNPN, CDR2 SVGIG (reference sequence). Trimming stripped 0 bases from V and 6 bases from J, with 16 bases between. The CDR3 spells CAWSVPTGGGDTQYF. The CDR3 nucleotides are TGTGCCTGGAGTGTACCCACAGGGGGGGGGGATACGCAGTATTTT.

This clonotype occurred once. CDR3 sequence reads: CASSESGGPGTGELFF. CDR3 bases: TGTGCCAGCAGTGAGTCGGGAGGGCCTGGCACCGGGGAGCTGTTTTTT. The chain has TRBV5-6 and TRBJ2-2; 8 nucleotides line up with TRBD2. Germline CDR1 is SGHDT and CDR2 is YYEEEE. The ends lost 5 bases at V and 4 bases at J; junction bases unmatched: 10. The CDR3 covers 16 residues.

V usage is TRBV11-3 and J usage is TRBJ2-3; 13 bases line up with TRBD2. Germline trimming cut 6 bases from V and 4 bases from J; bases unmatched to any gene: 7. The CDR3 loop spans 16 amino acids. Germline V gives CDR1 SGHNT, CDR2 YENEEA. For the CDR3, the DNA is TGTGCCAGCAGTCGCGGGACTAGCGGGGAGTCAGATACGCAGTATTTT. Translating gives CASSRGTSGESDTQYF.

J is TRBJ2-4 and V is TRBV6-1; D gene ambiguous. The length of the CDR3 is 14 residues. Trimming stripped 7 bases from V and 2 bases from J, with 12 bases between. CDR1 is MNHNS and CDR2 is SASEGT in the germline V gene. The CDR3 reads CASTSTGTKNIQYF. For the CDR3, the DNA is TGTGCCAGCACCTCCACGGGCACCAAAAACATTCAGTACTTC.

In DNA, the CDR3 is TGCAGTGCTAGAGAACCCTTGGGGGGTTGGAACACTGAAGCTTTCTTT. Its protein is CSAREPLGGWNTEAFF. V gene TRBV20-1 combines with J gene TRBJ1-1; tentative D call: TRBD1 (5 bases). Germline lookup yields CDR1 DFQATT and CDR2 SNEGSKA (reference sequence). There are 16 residues in the CDR3. V was cut by 0 bases and J by 1 base, with 15 bases left in between.

This chain's CDR3 is CASSPTGGREREQYF. DNA of the CDR3: TGTGCCAGCAGCCCCACAGGGGGCCGGGAGAGAGAGCAGTACTTC. The chain couples TRBV7-9 to TRBJ2-7, with 9 bases identical to TRBD1. The junction had 12 bases not matched to a gene; V was cut back by 5 bases and J by 7 bases. The CDR3 totals 15 residues. The germline CDR1 and CDR2 sequences are SEHNR and FQNEAQ (reference sequence).

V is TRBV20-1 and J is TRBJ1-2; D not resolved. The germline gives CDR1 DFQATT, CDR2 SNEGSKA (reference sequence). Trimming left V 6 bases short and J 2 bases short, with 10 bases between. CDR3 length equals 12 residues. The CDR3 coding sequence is TGCAGTGCCACCGGGCCGAACTATGGCTACACCTTC. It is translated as CSATGPNYGYTF.

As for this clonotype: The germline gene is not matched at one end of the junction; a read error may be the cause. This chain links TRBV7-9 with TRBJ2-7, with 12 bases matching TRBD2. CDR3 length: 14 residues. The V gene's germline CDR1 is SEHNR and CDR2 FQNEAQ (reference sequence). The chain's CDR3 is CASSLTSGSYEQYF. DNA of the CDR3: TGTGCTAGCAGCTTGACTAGCGGGAGCTACGAGCAGTACTTC. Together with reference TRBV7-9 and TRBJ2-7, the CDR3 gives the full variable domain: DTGVSQNPRHKITKRGQNVTFRCDPISEHNRLYWYRQTLGQGPEFLTYFQNEAQLEKSRLLSDRFSAERPKGSFSTLEIQRTEQGDSAMYLCASSLTSGSYEQYFGPGTRLTVT.

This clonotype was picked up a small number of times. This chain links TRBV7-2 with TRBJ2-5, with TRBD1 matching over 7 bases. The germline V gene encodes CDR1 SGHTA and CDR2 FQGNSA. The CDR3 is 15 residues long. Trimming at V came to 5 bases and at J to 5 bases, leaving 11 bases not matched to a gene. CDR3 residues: CASSPRTGLRETQYF. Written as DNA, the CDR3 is TGTGCCAGCAGCCCTCGGACAGGACTCCGGGAGACCCAGTACTTC.

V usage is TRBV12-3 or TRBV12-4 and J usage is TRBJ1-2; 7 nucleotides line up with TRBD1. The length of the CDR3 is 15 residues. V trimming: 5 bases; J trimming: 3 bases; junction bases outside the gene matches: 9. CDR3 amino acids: CASSKRQGTDYGYTF. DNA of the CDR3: TGTGCCAGCAGTAAGCGACAGGGTACTGACTATGGCTACACCTTC.

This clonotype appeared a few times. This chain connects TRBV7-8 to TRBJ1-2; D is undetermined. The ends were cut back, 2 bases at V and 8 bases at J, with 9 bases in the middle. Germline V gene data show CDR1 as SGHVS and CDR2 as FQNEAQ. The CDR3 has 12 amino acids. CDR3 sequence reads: CASSLNHGGYTF. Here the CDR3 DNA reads TGTGCCAGCAGCTTAAACCACGGCGGCTACACCTTC. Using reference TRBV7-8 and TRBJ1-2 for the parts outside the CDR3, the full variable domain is GAGVSQSPRYKVAKRGQDVALRCDPISGHVSLFWYQQALGQGPEFLTYFQNEAQLDKSGLPSDRFFAERPEGSVSTLKIQRTQQEDSAVYLCASSLNHGGYTFGSGTRLTVV.

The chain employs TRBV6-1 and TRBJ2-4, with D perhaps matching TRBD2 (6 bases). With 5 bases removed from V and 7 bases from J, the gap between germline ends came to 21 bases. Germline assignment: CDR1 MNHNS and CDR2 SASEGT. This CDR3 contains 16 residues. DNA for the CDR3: TGTGCCAGCAGTCCGAAGAGGGACTCAACCCGGAACATTCAGTACTTC. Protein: CASSPKRDSTRNIQYF.

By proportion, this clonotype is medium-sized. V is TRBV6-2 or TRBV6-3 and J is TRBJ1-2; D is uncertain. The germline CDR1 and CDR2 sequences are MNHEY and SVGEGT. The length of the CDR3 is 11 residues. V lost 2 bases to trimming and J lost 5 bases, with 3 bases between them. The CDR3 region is CASSYEYGYTF. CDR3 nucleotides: TGTGCCAGCAGTTACGAGTATGGCTACACCTTC.

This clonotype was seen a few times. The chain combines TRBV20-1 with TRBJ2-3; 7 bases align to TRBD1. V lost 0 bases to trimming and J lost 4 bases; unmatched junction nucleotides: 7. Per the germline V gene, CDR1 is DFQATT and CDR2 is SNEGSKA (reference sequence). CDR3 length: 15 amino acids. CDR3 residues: CSARDPTGPADTQYF. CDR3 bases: TGCAGTGCTAGAGACCCGACAGGGCCGGCAGATACGCAGTATTTT.

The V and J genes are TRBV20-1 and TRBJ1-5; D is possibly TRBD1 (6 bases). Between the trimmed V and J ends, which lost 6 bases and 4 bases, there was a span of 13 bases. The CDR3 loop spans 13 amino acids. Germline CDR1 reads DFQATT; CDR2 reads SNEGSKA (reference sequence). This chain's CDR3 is CSASGQNNQPQHF. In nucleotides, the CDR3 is TGCAGTGCATCCGGACAGAATAATCAGCCCCAGCATTTT.

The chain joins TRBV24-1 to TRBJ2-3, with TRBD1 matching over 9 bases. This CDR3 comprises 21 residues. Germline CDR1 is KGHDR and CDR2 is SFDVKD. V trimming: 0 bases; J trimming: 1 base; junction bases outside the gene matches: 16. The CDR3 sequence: CATSDLQGLSLGQGGTDTQYF. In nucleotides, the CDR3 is TGTGCCACCAGTGATTTGCAGGGTCTCTCACTGGGACAGGGTGGCACAGATACGCAGTATTTT.